The rows below give T cell receptor beta chains drawn from one sample of a study of T cells after posttransplantation cyclophosphamide. Clones were read by immunoSEQ multiplex PCR, and TCRdb kept only the in-frame ones, dropping some. The sample has approximately 34,000 clones, none seen only once. The sample taken for sequencing was PBMCs. The receptors stem from a woman aged 45-65 years in good health and a related stem cell transplant donor. Both conserved end residues are part of each CDR3. The order of the fields is clone size, CDR3 length, V gene, D gene, J gene, CDR3 DNA, CDR3 protein. D genes are given only for firm matches. Only some rows state a clone size, as once, few, many or a class for expanded clones.

>few|15|TRBV6-1|NA|TRBJ2-5
TGTGCCAGCAGTGAAGCATGGGCAGGGAGTGAGACCCAGTACTTC
CASSEAWAGSETQYF
>many|14|TRBV6-2/TRBV6-3|NA|TRBJ1-2
TGTGCCAGCAGTAAACAGGTGGGGAACTATGGCTACACCTTC
CASSKQVGNYGYTF
>few|16|TRBV9|TRBD2|TRBJ2-3
TGTGCCAGCAGCGCCCAGACTAGCCTGAGCACAGATACGCAGTATTTT
CASSAQTSLSTDTQYF
>many|14|TRBV2|NA|TRBJ2-3
TGTGCCAGCGCCAGGGAGGTTGGGACAGATACGCAGTATTTT
CASAREVGTDTQYF
>NA|13|TRBV30|TRBD1|TRBJ1-2
TGTGCCTGGAGTCGACAGGGGTACTATGGCTACACCTTC
CAWSRQGYYGYTF
>NA|13|TRBV12-3/TRBV12-4|NA|TRBJ1-2
TGTGCCAGCAGTCTTCAGGACAGCTATGGCTACACCTTC
CASSLQDSYGYTF
>many|15|TRBV30|NA|TRBJ1-1
TGTGCCTGGAGTTGGGGGGGCAAGGAGAGCACTGAAGCTTTCTTT
CAWSWGGKESTEAFF
>NA|14|TRBV7-9|TRBD2|TRBJ2-7
TGTGCCAGCAGCTCCGGACTAGATCTACGCGAGCAGTACTTC
CASSSGLDLREQYF
>few|15|TRBV27|TRBD2|TRBJ2-7
TGTGCCAGCAGTCGCGGACTAGAGAGGGCCTACGAGCAGTACTTC
CASSRGLERAYEQYF
>many|13|TRBV6-5|NA|TRBJ1-5
TGTGCCAGCAGGAAGGGCCAGGATCAGCCCCAGCATTTT
CASRKGQDQPQHF
>many|15|TRBV5-4|TRBD1|TRBJ2-1
TGTGCCAGCAGCAAGAGCGGGACAGGGCTTGGTGAGCAGTTCTTC
CASSKSGTGLGEQFF
>many|15|TRBV15|NA|TRBJ2-1
TGTGCCACCAGCAGCGATCAACAGGGAACGGGTGAGCAGTTCTTC
CATSSDQQGTGEQFF
>few|13|TRBV7-6|NA|TRBJ2-3
TGTGCCAGCAGCTTACTACGCACAGATCCGCAGTATTTT
CASSLLRTDPQYF
>few|15|TRBV7-3|TRBD1|TRBJ2-7
TGTGCCAGCAGCCTACAGGGGGGCACCTCCTACGAGCAGTACTTC
CASSLQGGTSYEQYF
>many|13|TRBV27|NA|TRBJ1-1
TGTGCCAGCAGTTGGCAGGGGAACACTGAAGCTTTCTTT
CASSWQGNTEAFF
>few|14|TRBV7-9|TRBD2|TRBJ2-5
TGTGCCAGCAACCCACGGGAGGAGGGGGAGACCCAGTACTTC
CASNPREEGETQYF
>few|13|TRBV12-3/TRBV12-4|TRBD2|TRBJ2-7
TGTGCCAGCAGACTAGCGGGAGTCTACGAGCAGTACTTC
CASRLAGVYEQYF
>many|13|TRBV7-2|TRBD1|TRBJ2-7
TGTGCCAGCAGCTGGAGACAGGGAGACGAGCAGTACTTC
CASSWRQGDEQYF
>many|15|TRBV2|TRBD2|TRBJ2-1
TGTGCCAGCAGTGAACTAGCGGGAGGATATAATGAGCAGTTCTTC
CASSELAGGYNEQFF
>NA|14|TRBV9|NA|TRBJ2-7
TGTGCCAGCAGCGTAGCTACACAGGGCTACGAGCAGTACTTC
CASSVATQGYEQYF
>many|13|TRBV7-3|NA|TRBJ2-1
TGTGCCAGCAGCTGGGGGAAGCGGGATGAGCAGTTCTTC
CASSWGKRDEQFF
>NA|13|TRBV9|NA|TRBJ2-7
TGTGCCAGCAGCGTCCAGAGTTCCTACGAGCAGTACTTC
CASSVQSSYEQYF
>many|15|TRBV7-2|TRBD1|TRBJ2-7
TGTGCCAGCAGCTCTTCGGGGACAGGGAACTACGAGCAGTACTTC
CASSSSGTGNYEQYF
>many|15|TRBV6-5|NA|TRBJ1-4
TGTGCCAGTGCTGGGGGGAGACGGGTGGGTGAAAAACTGTTTTTT
CASAGGRRVGEKLFF
>few|14|TRBV5-1|TRBD1|TRBJ2-5
TGCGCCAGCAGCCACGGGACAGTAGAAGAGACCCAGTACTTC
CASSHGTVEETQYF
>many|14|TRBV19|NA|TRBJ1-1
TGTGCCAGCATGTACGGGGGATTTGGAACTGAAGCTTTCTTT
CASMYGGFGTEAFF
>many|14|TRBV19|NA|TRBJ2-2
TGTGCCAGTAGTATAGGACTGAACACCGGGGAGCTGTTTTTT
CASSIGLNTGELFF
>many|14|TRBV2|NA|TRBJ1-2
TGTGCCAGCAGTGGCGGGGAAAACCCTTGGGGCTACACCTTC
CASSGGENPWGYTF
>many|13|TRBV5-4|NA|TRBJ2-1
TGTGCCAGCAGCTTGGTATTACTGCCTGAGCAGTTCTTC
CASSLVLLPEQFF